This record covers a single TCR beta chain. Its specificity is unknown. The sample comes from a study of T cell clonotyping in hematopoietic cell transplantation. Overall study findings and caveats: Few recipient clonotypes overlapped donors; over 95% were de novo at given depth. Pathologically expanded recipient clonotypes increased progressively from day 30 to day 180 as diversity fell. Broader posttransplant TCR repertoire diversity was predicted by graft donor and pretransplant recipient Inverse Simpson Index values.

The data were produced by immunoSEQ multiplex PCR, yet TCRdb's version contains in-frame clones alone and is incomplete. This table has 5,000 to 6,000 clones, over 70% appearing once. There are 15 residues in the CDR3. CDR1 is MNHEY and CDR2 is SVGAGI in the germline V gene. Trimming removed 2 bases from V and 7 bases from J; junction bases left unmatched: 4. This chain uses TRBV6-5 with TRBJ2-2; TRBD1 agrees at 10 bases. This sequence was found in a male patient in his 50s who had an allogeneic stem cell transplant from an unrelated donor, so the T cells may come from the graft donor. Some clones in this sample may be carry-over from other donors' samples. The sample consisted of PBMCs, taken 100 days after allogeneic stem cell transplant. This chain's CDR3 is CASSYDRGRHGELFF. In DNA form, the CDR3 reads TGTGCCAGCAGTTACGACAGGGGGCGACACGGGGAGCTGTTTTTT.